A selection of T cell receptor beta chains follows, all from one sample in a study of CD8+ T cells in alopecia areata. Generated by immunoSEQ multiplex PCR, the TCRdb table keeps only in-frame clones and is missing some. The profile shows about 200,000 clones, around two fifths of them singletons. This material consisted of CD4+ T cells sorted from blood, taken between weeks 30 and 35, from a patient treated with tofacitinib. These receptors were collected from a human donor with alopecia areata. Each CDR3 is given with its conserved first and last residue. D genes are given only for firm matches. Part of the rows lack a size; the others show once, few, many or a class for expanded clones.

clone size	D gene	J gene	V gene	CDR3 DNA	CDR3 protein
once	NA	TRBJ2-1	TRBV9	TGTGCCAGCAGCGTAGTCGGGACACCCTACAATGAGCAGTTCTTC	CASSVVGTPYNEQFF
NA	TRBD1	TRBJ1-6	TRBV7-2	TGTGCCAGCAGGGACAGGAGCTCCTATAATTCACCCCTCCACTTT	CASRDRSSYNSPLHF
NA	TRBD2	TRBJ2-1	TRBV5-6	TGTGCCAGCAGCTTGGCCCGGACTAGCCTGGTGGGTTACAATGAGCAGTTCTTC	CASSLARTSLVGYNEQFF
NA	NA	TRBJ1-1	TRBV5-4	TGTGCCAGCAGCACGGGACAGAACACTGAAGCTTTCTTT	CASSTGQNTEAFF
NA	TRBD1	TRBJ1-2	TRBV5-1	TGCGCCAGCAGCCCTGGACAGGGTAACTATGGCTACACCTTC	CASSPGQGNYGYTF
NA	NA	TRBJ1-1	TRBV5-1	TGCGCCAGCAGCTTGTTGCAGTCCGGCACTGAAGCTTTCTTT	CASSLLQSGTEAFF
NA	TRBD1	TRBJ1-5	TRBV19	TGTGCCAGTAGCCGGACAGGACAAAGTCAGCCCCAGCATTTT	CASSRTGQSQPQHF
NA	TRBD1	TRBJ1-1	TRBV6-1	TGTGCCAGCAGGAAGGGGGCATCCTCGAACACTGAAGCTTTCTTT	CASRKGASSNTEAFF
NA	NA	TRBJ2-5	TRBV5-1	TGCGCCAGCAGCGCGGACTGGGCGGAGACCCAGTACTTC	CASSADWAETQYF
NA	TRBD1	TRBJ2-1	TRBV6-1	TGTGCCAGCAGTGTAGGACAGGGAAGCTACAATGAGCAGTTCTTC	CASSVGQGSYNEQFF